Here is one TCR beta chain with its context. Its antigen has not been determined. No much larger clone is present one base from it, and per-base qualities are unavailable. Enrolling through a virtual design, the prospective study's participants ranged in age from roughly 18 to 89 years and lived across roughly 24 United States geographic areas. In the prospective study, cohorts were assigned on the basis of participant-reported clinical history obtained from a screening survey and a study questionnaire. For ImmuneRACE Cohort 3, a participant was defined as recovered based on two consecutive negative NP/OP PCR tests, clearance by a healthcare professional, or resolution of symptoms. In the prospective study, mobile phlebotomists collected whole blood, serum and a nasopharyngeal or oropharyngeal swab from each participant. Over a roughly two-month period, participants in the prospective study had the option of providing additional blood draws and questionnaires. Prospective study blood samples were shipped either frozen or at room temperature before DNA extraction.

TCRbeta CDR3 regions were amplified from genomic DNA by means of the immunoSEQ Assay, a bias-controlled multiplex PCR. As for the authors' bioinformatics: The number of nucleated cells in each sample was estimated by amplification of reference gene primers within the assay. To quantify the absolute abundance of each unique TCRbeta CDR3 rearrangement, sequence reads were collapsed and filtered. Productive Simpson clonality was computed per sample as the square root of Simpson's diversity index over productive rearrangements. This is the immuneACCESS table as TCRdb keeps it, with only in-frame sequences that have V and J called. A part of the clones is gone; compared with another copy, unresolved V genes explain less than half, and the rest is unexplained. The V and J calls and the clone size are those of that table, but D and trimming were determined from the DNA. The sample table shows 200,000 to 250,000 clones, and about 84% are seen once. The ten largest make up about 1.7% of the sample.

The data belong to a study of blood T cell repertoires in COVID-19 (dated by TCRdb to 2018 to 2020). Turning to the overall study: Collaborator samples came from the United States, Italy and Spain and covered acute and convalescent phases of COVID-19. Where available, HLA class I and class II types were obtained from metadata supplied by the sample provider rather than from assay-based typing. The prospective study material was composed of cDNA or gDNA derived from T cells, B-cell-depleted T cells, or PBMCs. The dataset comprised deeply sampled blood TCRbeta repertoires from subjects exposed to, actively infected with, or recovered from COVID-19. The samples were drawn from the first 160 participants of the ongoing ImmuneRACE study and from 950 to 1,500 subjects provided by 6 global collaborators. A de-identified subject ID, COVID-19 status, age in years and sex were almost always included in the sample metadata. The repertoires were released in a freely available public database intended as a resource for research on the immune response to SARS-CoV-2. The research as a whole found: The amount of clinical and demographic metadata varied by source and participant and was provided uncurated.

Sample: PBMCs or T cells enriched from blood (not recorded which). This sequence was found in a man aged 55 to 70 who had recovered from COVID-19.

The CDR3 in this case is CASSLRGTEAFF. The nucleotide sequence reads TGTGCCAGCAGCCTCAGGGGGACTGAAGCTTTCTTT. The sequence joins TRBV2 to TRBJ1-1; the central 7 bases match TRBD1. Including the terminal cysteine and phenylalanine, the CDR3 comprises 12 residues. Only CDR3 DNA is held: 36 bases, read in frame from base 1. CDR1 and CDR2 (SNHLY, FYNNEI) derive from the germline V gene. From V the trimming removes 6 bases and from J it removes 5 bases, while the gene matches leave 3 bases of the junction unaccounted for. The variable domain in full, with residues beyond the CDR3 obtained from the reference TRBV2 and TRBJ1-1 genes, is EPEVTQTPSHQVTQMGQEVILRCVPISNHLYFYWYRQILGQKVEFLVSFYNNEISEKSEIFDDQFSVERPDGSNFTLKIRSTKLEDSAMYFCASSLRGTEAFFGQGTRLTVV.